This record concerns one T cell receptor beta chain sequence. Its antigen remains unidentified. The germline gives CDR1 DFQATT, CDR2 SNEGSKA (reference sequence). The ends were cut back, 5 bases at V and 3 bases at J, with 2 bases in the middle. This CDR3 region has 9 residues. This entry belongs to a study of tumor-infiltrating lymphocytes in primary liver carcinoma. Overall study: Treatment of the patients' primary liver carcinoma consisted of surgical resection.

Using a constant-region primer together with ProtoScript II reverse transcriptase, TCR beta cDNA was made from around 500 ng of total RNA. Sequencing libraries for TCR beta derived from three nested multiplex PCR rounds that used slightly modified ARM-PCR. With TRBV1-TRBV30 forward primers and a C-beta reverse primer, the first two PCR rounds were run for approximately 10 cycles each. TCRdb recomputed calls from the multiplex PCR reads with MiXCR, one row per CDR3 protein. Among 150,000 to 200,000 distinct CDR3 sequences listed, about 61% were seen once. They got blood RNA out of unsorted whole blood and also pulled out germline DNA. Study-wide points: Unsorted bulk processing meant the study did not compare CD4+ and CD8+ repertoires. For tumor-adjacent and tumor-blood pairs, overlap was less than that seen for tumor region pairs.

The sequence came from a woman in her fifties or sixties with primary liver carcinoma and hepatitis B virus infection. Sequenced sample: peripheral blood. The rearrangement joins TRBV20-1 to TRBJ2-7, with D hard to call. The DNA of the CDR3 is TGCAGTGCTGGCTACGAGCAGTACTTC. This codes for CSAGYEQYF.